The clone carrying this TCR beta chain has at least ten counts. Each CDR3 protein gets one entry after TCRdb re-called the RT-PCR reads with MiXCR. This sample has fewer than 800,000 distinct CDR3 sequences, with 12% to 15% found just once. In germline, CDR1 is DFQATT, CDR2 SNEGSKA (reference sequence). V was clipped by 6 bases and J by 8 bases; unmatched bases: 11. This CDR3 contains 13 residues. The source of this sequence is a female donor in good health, serving as a healthy control. V gene TRBV20-1 combines with J gene TRBJ1-2; the match to TRBD1 covers 8 bases. The sequenced material came from memory CD4+ T cells from blood. CDR3 nucleotide sequence: TGCAGTGCAAGACAGGGGCTCAACCTCGGCTACACCTTC. This gives the protein CSARQGLNLGYTF.